These 20 T cell receptor beta chains share one sample of origin, sequenced in a study of T-cell reconstitution after alpha-beta-depleted transplantation in children. Unique molecular identifiers tagged the TCRbeta library. TCRdb reanalysed the PCR reads using MiXCR and keeps one entry per CDR3 protein. The table shows about 230,000 distinct CDR3 sequences, with 9.7% occurring only once. Sample: PBMCs from the stem cell graft donor, taken from the stem cell graft. These receptors were taken from a human donor who donated a stem cell graft to a child with SCID.

The chain combines TRBV18 with TRBJ1-4; no reliable D call. The CDR3 extends over 15 amino acids. Trimming cost V 0 bases and J 7 bases, with 12 bases left between them. Germline CDR1 KGHSH, CDR2 LQKENI. The CDR3, as DNA: TGTGCCAGCTCACCACCATTCCCCCGGGGTGAAAAACTGTTTTTT. Its protein is CASSPPFPRGEKLFF.

The sample holds many counts of this clonotype. The chain links TRBV5-5 to TRBJ2-7; D remains unclear. The V gene's germline CDR1 is SGHKS and CDR2 YYEKEE (reference sequence). Trimming pared 4 bases from V and 4 bases from J, leaving 9 bases between. CDR3 size: 12 residues. The CDR3 reads CASSASRYEQYF. The CDR3 DNA sequence: TGTGCCAGCAGCGCCTCCCGGTACGAGCAGTACTTC.

This chain joins TRBV5-5 and TRBJ1-4; D is unclear. Germline CDR1 is SGHKS and CDR2 is YYEKEE (reference sequence). The CDR3 runs to 13 residues. Trimming took 2 bases from V and 8 from J, leaving 10 bases between them. The chain's CDR3 is CASSLVIGEKLFF. The CDR3 DNA reads as TGTGCCAGCAGCTTAGTAATTGGGGAAAAACTGTTTTTT.

This clonotype was recorded at least ten times. The J gene is TRBJ1-6, the V gene TRBV20-1; D perhaps matches TRBD1 (6 bases). CDR1 is DFQATT and CDR2 is SNEGSKA in the germline V gene (reference sequence). This CDR3 is 16 amino acids long. V lost 0 bases to trimming and J lost 6 bases, with 15 bases between them. In DNA, the CDR3 is TGCAGTGCTAGAGATAGGTTACAGGGTTCTAATTCACCCCTCCACTTT. This gives the protein CSARDRLQGSNSPLHF.

There are many counts of this clonotype. The rearrangement uses TRBV7-2 and TRBJ1-2, with 7 bases aligning to TRBD1. V was pared by 3 bases and J by 4 bases, with 8 bases of the junction left unmatched. Germline CDR1 and CDR2: SGHTA and FQGNSA. The CDR3 totals 15 residues. Here the CDR3 DNA reads TGTGCCAGCAGCTTCGACAGGGCCGTGATCTATGGCTACACCTTC. It specifies CASSFDRAVIYGYTF.

This clonotype has at least ten counts. This chain links TRBV7-7 with TRBJ2-5, with 7 bases matching TRBD2. V trimming: 1 base; J trimming: 5 bases; junction bases outside the gene matches: 7. CDR3 length equals 15 residues. CDR1 is SSHAT, CDR2 FNYEAQ, per germline (reference sequence). CDR3 residues: CASSLVGLSGETQYF. CDR3 DNA: TGTGCCAGCAGCTTAGTGGGACTTAGCGGGGAGACCCAGTACTTC.

The table lists this clonotype with many counts. This chain connects TRBV5-1 to TRBJ1-2, with D possibly being TRBD1 (5 bases). The CDR3 consists of 14 residues. Looked up from germline, CDR1 is SGHRS and CDR2 is YFSETQ. Trimming took off 4 bases at V and 0 bases at J, with 10 bases between the two ends. The CDR3 DNA follows: TGCGCCAGCAGCGTACAGGCGCCTAACTATGGCTACACCTTC. Its translation is CASSVQAPNYGYTF. The full variable domain, completed using reference TRBV5-1 and TRBJ1-2, is KAGVTQTPRYLIKTRGQQVTLSCSPISGHRSVSWYQQTPGQGLQFLFEYFSETQRNKGNFPGRFSGRQFSNSRSEMNVSTLELGDSALYLCASSVQAPNYGYTFGSGTRLTVV.

This clonotype was seen at least ten times. The rearrangement uses TRBV7-9 and TRBJ2-5, with D possibly being TRBD1 or TRBD2 (5 bases each). The germline V and J ends were trimmed by 5 bases and 2 bases, with 15 bases remaining between them. The germline V gene has CDR1 SEHNR and CDR2 FQNEAQ (reference sequence). This CDR3 comprises 15 residues. CDR3 residues: CASSPPSGLQETQYF. The CDR3 coding sequence is TGTGCCAGCAGCCCACCCTCGGGGCTTCAAGAGACCCAGTACTTC.

This clonotype was recorded at least ten times. The genes are TRBV7-2 and TRBJ2-3; D is ambiguous. The germline V gene has CDR1 SGHTA and CDR2 FQGNSA. Trimming shortened V by 1 base and J by 4 bases, and 6 bases separated the two germline ends. The CDR3 has 13 residues. Here the CDR3 reads CASSLEPADTQYF. The DNA for the CDR3 is TGTGCCAGCAGCTTAGAACCCGCAGATACGCAGTATTTT.

The sample holds many counts of this clonotype. The V gene is TRBV7-2, the J gene TRBJ1-1; possibly TRBD1 for D (5 bases). The ends were cut back, 6 bases at V and 1 base at J, with 15 bases in the middle. Germline V CDR1 and CDR2: SGHTA, FQGNSA. The length of the CDR3 is 15 residues. CDR3 amino acids: CASSSGPYENTEAFF. CDR3 nucleotide sequence: TGTGCCAGCAGTTCAGGGCCTTACGAGAACACTGAAGCTTTCTTT.

This clonotype was recorded at least ten times. This chain connects TRBV6-5 to TRBJ2-7, with D perhaps matching TRBD1 (5 bases). Trimming pared 0 bases from V and 3 bases from J, leaving 18 bases between. CDR3 length: 17 residues. Germline V CDR1 and CDR2: MNHEY, SVGAGI. CDR3 loop: CASSYSKALGRDYEQYF. DNA for the CDR3: TGTGCCAGCAGTTACTCGAAGGCTTTGGGCAGGGACTACGAGCAGTACTTC.

This clonotype was seen many times. This chain connects TRBV20-1 to TRBJ2-3; 7 nucleotides agree with TRBD2. Germline V gene sequence: CDR1 DFQATT, CDR2 SNEGSKA (reference sequence). Trimming took 5 bases from V and 0 from J; bases not matched to a gene: 11. The CDR3 runs to 16 residues. The CDR3: CSALATNGGSTDTQYF. In DNA, the CDR3 is TGCAGTGCTTTGGCCACTAACGGGGGGAGCACAGATACGCAGTATTTT.

The CDR3 here is CASSRDRVGWAEKLFF. CDR3 sequence (DNA): TGTGCCAGCTCACGGGACAGGGTAGGATGGGCTGAAAAACTGTTTTTT. The V call is TRBV18, the J call TRBJ1-4; 9 nucleotides match TRBD1. The CDR3 length is 16 residues. The germline V gene encodes CDR1 KGHSH and CDR2 LQKENI. The trim removed 4 bases at V and 7 bases at J, leaving 10 bases unmatched.

With respect to this clonotype: Mismatch with germline at one junction end may stem from a read error. This CDR3 reads CASSPFALQGTEVFF. CDR3 DNA: TGTGCCAGCAGCCCCTTCGCTTTACAGGGGACTGAAGTTTTCTTT. The V call is TRBV6-1, the J call TRBJ1-1, with 7 bases that match TRBD1. The germline V gene has CDR1 MNHNS and CDR2 SASEGT. The CDR3 runs 15 residues.

This clonotype occurred many times. V and J are TRBV6-5 and TRBJ1-2; the D gene is possibly TRBD1 (5 bases). The CDR3 spans 14 residues. Germline CDR1 and CDR2: MNHEY and SVGAGI. The V and J ends lost 0 bases and 6 bases respectively, with 11 bases between them. The CDR3 is CASSYSGPGDGYTF. CDR3 DNA: TGTGCCAGCAGTTACTCGGGGCCGGGGGATGGCTACACCTTC.

In this sample, this clonotype turned up many times. The V and J genes are TRBV25-1 and TRBJ1-2; tentative D call: TRBD1 (6 bases). CDR3 size: 14 residues. V was shortened by 8 bases and J by 2 bases, with 15 bases between the two germline ends. CDR1 is MGHDK, CDR2 SYGVNS, per germline. The CDR3 loop is CASGQGIGNYGYTF. DNA for the CDR3: TGTGCCAGCGGGCAGGGGATAGGCAACTATGGCTACACCTTC.

This clonotype has at least ten counts. The genes are TRBV12-3 or TRBV12-4 and TRBJ1-4; tentative D call: TRBD1 (6 bases). The CDR3 spans 14 residues. Trimming took off 2 bases at V and 7 bases at J, with 11 bases between the two ends. CDR3 sequence reads: CASSLRGAGEKLFF. CDR3 DNA: TGTGCCAGCAGTTTAAGGGGGGCGGGTGAAAAACTGTTTTTT.

This chain joins TRBV7-2 and TRBJ2-7, with a weak D call TRBD1 (6 bases). The CDR3 is made up of 18 amino acids. Trimming pared 1 base from V and 3 bases from J, leaving 22 bases between. CDR1 is SGHTA and CDR2 is FQGNSA in the germline V gene. The CDR3 is CASSLVGGVGNQVYEQYF. In nucleotides, the CDR3 is TGTGCCAGCAGCTTAGTTGGGGGCGTTGGGAACCAGGTCTACGAGCAGTACTTC.

This clonotype was observed many times. This chain links TRBV7-3 with TRBJ1-2; D is undetermined. V lost 1 base, J lost 9 bases, and 12 bases lay in between. Per the germline V gene, CDR1 is SGHTA and CDR2 is FQGTGA. The CDR3 totals 13 residues. The CDR3 nucleotides read TGTGCCAGCAGCTTAAATGAAGGGCAACGCTACACCTTC. It codes for CASSLNEGQRYTF.

Ten or more counts support this clonotype. The rearrangement joins TRBV2 to TRBJ2-6; no firm D call. This CDR3 is built from 15 residues. Germline CDR1 SNHLY, CDR2 FYNNEI. V gave up 6 bases and J gave up 2 bases, with 11 bases separating them. CDR3 DNA sequence: TGTGCCAGCAGCCAAGCGCTTCCTGGGGCCAACGTCCTGACTTTC. It specifies CASSQALPGANVLTF.